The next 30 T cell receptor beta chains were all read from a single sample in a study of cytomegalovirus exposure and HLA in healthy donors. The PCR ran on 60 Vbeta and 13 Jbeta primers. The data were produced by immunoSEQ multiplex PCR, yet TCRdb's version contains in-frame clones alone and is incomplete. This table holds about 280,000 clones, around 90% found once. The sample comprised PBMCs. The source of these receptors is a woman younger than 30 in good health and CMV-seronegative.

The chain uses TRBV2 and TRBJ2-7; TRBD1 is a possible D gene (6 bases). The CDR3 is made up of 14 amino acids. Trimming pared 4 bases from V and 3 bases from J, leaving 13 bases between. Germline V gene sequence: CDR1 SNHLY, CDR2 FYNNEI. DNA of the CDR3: TGTGCCAGCAGTGTTACAGGGCCCCTCTACGAGCAGTACTTC. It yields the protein CASSVTGPLYEQYF.

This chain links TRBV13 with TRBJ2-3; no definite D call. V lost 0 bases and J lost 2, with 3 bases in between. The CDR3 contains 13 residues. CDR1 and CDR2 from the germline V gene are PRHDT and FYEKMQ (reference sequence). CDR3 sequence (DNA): TGTGCCAGCAGCTTAGGCAACACAGATACGCAGTATTTT. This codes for CASSLGNTDTQYF.

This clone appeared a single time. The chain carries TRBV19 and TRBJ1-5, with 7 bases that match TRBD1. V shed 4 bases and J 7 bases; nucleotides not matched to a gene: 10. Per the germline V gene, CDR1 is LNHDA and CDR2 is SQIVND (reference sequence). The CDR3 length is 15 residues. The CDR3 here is CASSSIQGQWQPQHF. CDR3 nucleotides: TGTGCCAGTAGTAGTATACAGGGGCAGTGGCAGCCCCAGCATTTT.

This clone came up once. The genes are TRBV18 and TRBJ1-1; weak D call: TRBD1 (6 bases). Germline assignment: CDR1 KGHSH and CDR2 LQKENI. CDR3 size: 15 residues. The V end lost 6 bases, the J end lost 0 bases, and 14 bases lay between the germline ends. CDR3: CASSPKTGLNTEAFF. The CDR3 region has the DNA TGTGCCAGCTCCCCGAAAACAGGGTTGAACACTGAAGCTTTCTTT.

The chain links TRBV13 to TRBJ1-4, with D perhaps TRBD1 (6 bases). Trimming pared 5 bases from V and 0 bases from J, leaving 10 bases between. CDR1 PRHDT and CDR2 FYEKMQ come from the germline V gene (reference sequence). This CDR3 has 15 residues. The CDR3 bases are TGTGCCAGCAGCACAAGACAGGCAACTAATGAAAAACTGTTTTTT. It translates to CASSTRQATNEKLFF.

In DNA form, the CDR3 reads TGTGCCAGCCGAAGGGACATACAAGAGACCCAGTACTTC. This encodes CASRRDIQETQYF. The rearrangement uses TRBV2 and TRBJ2-5; D may be TRBD1 (6 bases). The V and J ends lost 8 bases and 2 bases respectively, with 12 bases between them. CDR3 size: 13 residues. The germline gives CDR1 SNHLY, CDR2 FYNNEI.

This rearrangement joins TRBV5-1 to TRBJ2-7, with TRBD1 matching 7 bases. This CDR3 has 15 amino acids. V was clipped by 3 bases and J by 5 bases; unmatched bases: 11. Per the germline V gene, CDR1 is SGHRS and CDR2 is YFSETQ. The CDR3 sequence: CASSSQGRTNDEQYF. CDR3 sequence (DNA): TGCGCCAGCAGCTCACAGGGGCGAACAAACGACGAGCAGTACTTC. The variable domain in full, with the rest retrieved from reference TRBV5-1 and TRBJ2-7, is KAGVTQTPRYLIKTRGQQVTLSCSPISGHRSVSWYQQTPGQGLQFLFEYFSETQRNKGNFPGRFSGRQFSNSRSEMNVSTLELGDSALYLCASSSQGRTNDEQYFGPGTRLTVT.

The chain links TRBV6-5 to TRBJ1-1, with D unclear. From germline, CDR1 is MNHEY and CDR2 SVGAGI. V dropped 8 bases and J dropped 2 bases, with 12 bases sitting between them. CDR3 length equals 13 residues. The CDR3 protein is CASLALQNTEAFF. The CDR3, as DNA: TGTGCCAGCTTGGCTCTTCAAAACACTGAAGCTTTCTTT.

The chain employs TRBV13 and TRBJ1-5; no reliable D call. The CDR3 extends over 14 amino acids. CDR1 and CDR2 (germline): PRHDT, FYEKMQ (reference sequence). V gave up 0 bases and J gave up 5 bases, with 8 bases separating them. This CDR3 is CASSLGRSHQPQHF. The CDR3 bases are TGTGCCAGCAGCTTAGGGCGGTCGCATCAGCCCCAGCATTTT. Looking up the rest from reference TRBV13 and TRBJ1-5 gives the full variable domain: AAGVIQSPRHLIKEKRETATLKCYPIPRHDTVYWYQQGPGQDPQFLISFYEKMQSDKGSIPDRFSAQQFSDYHSELNMSSLELGDSALYFCASSLGRSHQPQHFGDGTRLSIL.

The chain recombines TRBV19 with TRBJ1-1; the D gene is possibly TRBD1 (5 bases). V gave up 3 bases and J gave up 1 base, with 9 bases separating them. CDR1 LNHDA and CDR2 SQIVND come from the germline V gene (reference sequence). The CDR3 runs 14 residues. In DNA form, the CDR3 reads TGTGCCAGTAGTATGAGCGGGGCGAACACTGAAGCTTTCTTT. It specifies CASSMSGANTEAFF.

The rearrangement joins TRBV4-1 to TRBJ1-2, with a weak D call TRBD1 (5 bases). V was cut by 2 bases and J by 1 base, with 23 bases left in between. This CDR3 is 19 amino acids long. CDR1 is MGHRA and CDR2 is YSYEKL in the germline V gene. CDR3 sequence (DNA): TGCGCCAGCAGCCAATTCCTCCAGGGAACAACTGCTGATAACTATGGCTACACCTTC. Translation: CASSQFLQGTTADNYGYTF.

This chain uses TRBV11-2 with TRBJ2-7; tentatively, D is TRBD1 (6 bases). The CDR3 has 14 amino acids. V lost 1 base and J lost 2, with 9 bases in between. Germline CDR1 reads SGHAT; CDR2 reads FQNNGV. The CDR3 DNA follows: TGTGCCAGCAGCTTAGTGGGACAAACCTACGAGCAGTACTTC. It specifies CASSLVGQTYEQYF.

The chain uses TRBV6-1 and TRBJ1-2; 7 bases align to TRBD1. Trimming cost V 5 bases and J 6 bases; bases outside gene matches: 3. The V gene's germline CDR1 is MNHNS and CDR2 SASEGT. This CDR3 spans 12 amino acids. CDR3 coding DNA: TGTGCCAGCAGTAAGACAGGGCATGGCTACACCTTC. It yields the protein CASSKTGHGYTF.

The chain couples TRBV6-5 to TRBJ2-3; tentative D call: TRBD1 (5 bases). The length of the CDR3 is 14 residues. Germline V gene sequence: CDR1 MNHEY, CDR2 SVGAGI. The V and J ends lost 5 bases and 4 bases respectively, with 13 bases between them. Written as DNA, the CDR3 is TGTGCCAGCAGTCAGCAGGGTCCCGCAGATACGCAGTATTTT. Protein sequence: CASSQQGPADTQYF.

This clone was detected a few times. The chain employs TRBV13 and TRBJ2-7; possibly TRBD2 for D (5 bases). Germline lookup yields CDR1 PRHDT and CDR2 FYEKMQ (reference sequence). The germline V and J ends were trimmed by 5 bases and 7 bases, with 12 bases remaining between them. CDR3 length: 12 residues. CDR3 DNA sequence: TGTGCCAGCAGCCGCTCGAGGGAAGAGCAGTACTTC. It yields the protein CASSRSREEQYF.

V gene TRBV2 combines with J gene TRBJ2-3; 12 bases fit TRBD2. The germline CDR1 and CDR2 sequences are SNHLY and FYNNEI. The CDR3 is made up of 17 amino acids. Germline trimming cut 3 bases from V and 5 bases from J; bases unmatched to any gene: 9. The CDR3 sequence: CASSDPLAGGPGDTQYF. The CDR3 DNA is TGTGCCAGCAGTGATCCCCTAGCGGGGGGGCCGGGAGATACGCAGTATTTT.

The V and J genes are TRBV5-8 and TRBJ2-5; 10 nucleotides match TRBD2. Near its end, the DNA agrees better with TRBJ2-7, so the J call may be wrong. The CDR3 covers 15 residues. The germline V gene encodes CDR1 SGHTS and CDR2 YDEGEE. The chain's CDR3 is CASSFLAGGPYEQYF. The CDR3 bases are TGTGCCAGCAGCTTCTTAGCGGGGGGCCCCTACGAGCAGTACTTC.

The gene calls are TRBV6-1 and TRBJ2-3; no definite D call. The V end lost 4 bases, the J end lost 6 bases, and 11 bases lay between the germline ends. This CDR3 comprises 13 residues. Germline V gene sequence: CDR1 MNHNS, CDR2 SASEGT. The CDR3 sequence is CASSGGLVDTQYF. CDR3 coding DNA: TGTGCCAGCAGTGGAGGTCTTGTGGATACGCAGTATTTT.

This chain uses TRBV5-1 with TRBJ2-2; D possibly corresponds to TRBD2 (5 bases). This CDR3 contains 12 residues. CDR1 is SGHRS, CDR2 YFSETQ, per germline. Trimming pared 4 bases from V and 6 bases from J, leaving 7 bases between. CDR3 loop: CASSPGAGELFF. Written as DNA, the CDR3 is TGCGCCAGCAGCCCCGGGGCCGGGGAGCTGTTTTTT.

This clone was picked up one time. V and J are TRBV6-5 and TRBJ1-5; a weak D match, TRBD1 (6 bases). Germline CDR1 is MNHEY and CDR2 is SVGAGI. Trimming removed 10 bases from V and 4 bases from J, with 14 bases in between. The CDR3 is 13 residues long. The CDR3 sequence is CATGGQKNQPQHF. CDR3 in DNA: TGTGCCACGGGTGGACAGAAAAATCAGCCCCAGCATTTT.

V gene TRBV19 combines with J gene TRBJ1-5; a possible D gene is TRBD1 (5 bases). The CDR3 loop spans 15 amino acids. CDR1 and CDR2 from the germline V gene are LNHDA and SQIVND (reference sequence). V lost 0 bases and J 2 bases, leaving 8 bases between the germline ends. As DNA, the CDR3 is TGTGCCAGTAGTATAGATCAGGGCCGCAATCAGCCCCAGCATTTT. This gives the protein CASSIDQGRNQPQHF.

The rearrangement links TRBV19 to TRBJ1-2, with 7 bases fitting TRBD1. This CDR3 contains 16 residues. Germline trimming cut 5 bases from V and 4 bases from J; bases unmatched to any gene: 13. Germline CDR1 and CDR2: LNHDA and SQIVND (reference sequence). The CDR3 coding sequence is TGTGCCAGTAGTCGGAGAGGACAGGAGTCACTCTATGGCTACACCTTC. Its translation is CASSRRGQESLYGYTF.

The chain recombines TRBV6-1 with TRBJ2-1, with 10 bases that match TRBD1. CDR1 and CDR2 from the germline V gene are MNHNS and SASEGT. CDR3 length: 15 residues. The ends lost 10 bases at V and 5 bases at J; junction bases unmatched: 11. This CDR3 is CATQTGGPLHNEQFF. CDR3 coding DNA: TGTGCCACCCAGACAGGGGGCCCTCTTCACAATGAGCAGTTCTTC.

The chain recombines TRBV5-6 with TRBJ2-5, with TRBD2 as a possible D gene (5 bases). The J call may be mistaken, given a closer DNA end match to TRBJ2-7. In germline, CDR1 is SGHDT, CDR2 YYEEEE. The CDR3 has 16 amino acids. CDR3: CASSLTGSDPSYEQYF. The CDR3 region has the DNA TGTGCCAGCAGCCTCACGGGGTCCGACCCTTCCTACGAGCAGTACTTC.

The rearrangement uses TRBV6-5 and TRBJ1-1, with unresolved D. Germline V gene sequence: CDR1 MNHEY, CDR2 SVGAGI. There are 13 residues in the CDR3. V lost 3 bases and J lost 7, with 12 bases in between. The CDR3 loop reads CASSYFGGNEAFF. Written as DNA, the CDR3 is TGTGCCAGCAGTTATTTCGGAGGGAATGAAGCTTTCTTT.

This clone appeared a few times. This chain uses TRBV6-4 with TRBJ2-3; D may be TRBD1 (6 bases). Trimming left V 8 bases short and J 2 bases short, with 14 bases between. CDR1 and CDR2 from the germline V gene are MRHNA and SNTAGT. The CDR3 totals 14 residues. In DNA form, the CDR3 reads TGTGCCAGCTCACCAGGGGAACACACAGATACGCAGTATTTT. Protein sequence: CASSPGEHTDTQYF.

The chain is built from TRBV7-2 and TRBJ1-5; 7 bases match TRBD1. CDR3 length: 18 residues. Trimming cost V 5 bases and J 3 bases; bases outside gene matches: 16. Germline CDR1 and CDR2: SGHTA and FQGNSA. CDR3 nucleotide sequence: TGTGCCAGCAGCCTTGCGACAGGGAGCCTTCTGGTCAATCAGCCCCAGCATTTT. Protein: CASSLATGSLLVNQPQHF.

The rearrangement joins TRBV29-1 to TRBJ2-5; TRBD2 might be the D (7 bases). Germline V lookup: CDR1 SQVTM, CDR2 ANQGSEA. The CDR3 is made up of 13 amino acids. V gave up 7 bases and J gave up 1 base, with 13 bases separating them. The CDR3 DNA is TGCAGCGCGGACGGGGGGCTCCAAGAGACCCAGTACTTC. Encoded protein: CSADGGLQETQYF. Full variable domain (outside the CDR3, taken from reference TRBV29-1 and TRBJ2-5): SAVISQKPSRDICQRGTSLTIQCQVDSQVTMMFWYRQQPGQSLTLIATANQGSEATYESGFVIDKFPISRPNLTFSTLTVSNMSPEDSSIYLCSADGGLQETQYFGPGTRLLVL.

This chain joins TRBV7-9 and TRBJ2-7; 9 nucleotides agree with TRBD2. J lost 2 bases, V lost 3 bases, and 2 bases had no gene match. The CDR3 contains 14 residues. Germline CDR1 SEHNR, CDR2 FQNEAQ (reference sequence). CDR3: CASSFSGGTYEQYF. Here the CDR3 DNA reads TGTGCCAGCAGCTTTAGCGGGGGTACCTACGAGCAGTACTTC.

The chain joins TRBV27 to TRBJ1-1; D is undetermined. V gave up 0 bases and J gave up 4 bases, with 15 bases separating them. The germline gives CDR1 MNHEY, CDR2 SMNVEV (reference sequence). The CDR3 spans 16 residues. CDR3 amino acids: CASSLSGEGLSTEAFF. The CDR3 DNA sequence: TGTGCCAGCAGTTTATCTGGTGAGGGTTTGAGCACTGAAGCTTTCTTT.